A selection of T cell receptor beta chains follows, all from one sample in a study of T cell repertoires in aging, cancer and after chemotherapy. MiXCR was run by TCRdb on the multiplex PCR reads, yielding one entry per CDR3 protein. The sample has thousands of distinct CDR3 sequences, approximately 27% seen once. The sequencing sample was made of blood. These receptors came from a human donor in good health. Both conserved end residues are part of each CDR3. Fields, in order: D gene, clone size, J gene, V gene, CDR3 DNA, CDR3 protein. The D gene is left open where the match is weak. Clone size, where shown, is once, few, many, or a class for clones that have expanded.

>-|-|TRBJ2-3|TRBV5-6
TGTGCCAGCAGCTTCCGGGGACAAAGCACAGATACGCAGTATTTT
CASSFRGQSTDTQYF
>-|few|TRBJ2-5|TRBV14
TGTGCCAGCAGGGGGTCGAAAGAGACCCAGTACTTC
CASRGSKETQYF
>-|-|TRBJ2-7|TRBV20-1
TGCAGTGCTAGAGGTCTAGCCAGCTACGAGCAGTACTTC
CSARGLASYEQYF
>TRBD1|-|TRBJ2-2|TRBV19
TGTGAAAGTAGTATACAGGGGAACAAAGGGGAGCTGTTTTGG
CESSIQGNKGELFW
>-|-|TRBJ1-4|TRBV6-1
TGTGCCAGCAGCCTTGGAGGGTCCGGAGATGAAAAACTGTTTTTT
CASSLGGSGDEKLFF
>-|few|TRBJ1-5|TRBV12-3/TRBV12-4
TGTGCCAGTTGGGACGCGACGGGGCCCCAGCATTTT
CASWDATGPQHF
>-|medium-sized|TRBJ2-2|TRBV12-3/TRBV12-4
TGTGCCAGCAGTTTTGGGGGGAATCCTGGGGAGCTGTTTTTT
CASSFGGNPGELFF
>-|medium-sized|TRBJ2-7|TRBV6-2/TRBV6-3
TGTGCCAGCAGAAACAGGCTTGTCGGCGAGCAGTACTTC
CASRNRLVGEQYF
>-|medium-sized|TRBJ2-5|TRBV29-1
TGCAGCGTTCGGCCCAACCAAGAGACCCAGTACTTC
CSVRPNQETQYF
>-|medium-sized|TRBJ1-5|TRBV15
TGTGCCACCAGCAGAGAGGGAGATCAGCCCCAGCATTTT
CATSREGDQPQHF
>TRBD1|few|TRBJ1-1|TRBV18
TGTGCCAGCTCAGCACGACAGGGGGCGTATACTGAAGCTTTCTTT
CASSARQGAYTEAFF
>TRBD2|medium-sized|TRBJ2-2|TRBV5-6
TGTGCCAGCAGCTTTCGGACTAGCGGTATACCGAACACCGGGGAGCTGTTTTTT
CASSFRTSGIPNTGELFF
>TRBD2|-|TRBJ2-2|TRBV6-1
TGTGCCAGCCCGGGGGGTTTTAACACCGGGGAGCTGTTTTTT
CASPGGFNTGELFF
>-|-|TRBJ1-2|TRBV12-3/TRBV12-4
TGTGCCAGCAGTTCAAAAGCTAACTATGGCTACACCTTC
CASSSKANYGYTF
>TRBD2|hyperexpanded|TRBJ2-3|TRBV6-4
TGTGCCAGTAGCCTGACTAGCGGTAGCACAGATACGCAGTATTTT
CASSLTSGSTDTQYF
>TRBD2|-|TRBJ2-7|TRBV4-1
TGCGCCAGCAGCCAAGAGGAGCTAGCGGGCTACGAGCAGTACTTC
CASSQEELAGYEQYF
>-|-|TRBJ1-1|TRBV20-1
TGCAGTGCCCCGACCCAGGGCTCCATGAACACTGAAGCTTTCTTT
CSAPTQGSMNTEAFF
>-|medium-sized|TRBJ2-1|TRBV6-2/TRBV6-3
TGTGCCAGCAGTTACCGGGTATTGACCAATGAGCAGTTCTTC
CASSYRVLTNEQFF
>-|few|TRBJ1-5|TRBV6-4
TGTGCCAGCAGTGAAAAGGGCAATAGCAATCAGCCCCAGCATTTT
CASSEKGNSNQPQHF
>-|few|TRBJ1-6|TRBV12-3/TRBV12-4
TGTGCCAGCAGTCCTACCAGTGGCTCCTATAATTCACCCCTCCACTTT
CASSPTSGSYNSPLHF
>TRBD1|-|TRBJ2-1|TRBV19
TGTGCCAGTAGTATCCGGGACAGGGGCGATGAGCAGTTCTTC
CASSIRDRGDEQFF
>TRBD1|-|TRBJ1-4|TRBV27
TGTGCCAGCAGTCCGGGCCCCGGGACAGGGGTCCCAGCTAATGAAAAACTGTTTTTT
CASSPGPGTGVPANEKLFF
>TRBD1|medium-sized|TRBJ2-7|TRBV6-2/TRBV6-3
TGTGCCAGCAGCTACGGACAGGGGACCGGCGAGCAGTACTTC
CASSYGQGTGEQYF
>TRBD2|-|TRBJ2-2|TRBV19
TGTGCCAGCGCCCGCGGGAGACCCTTGGTAAACACCGGGGAGCTGTTTTTT
CASARGRPLVNTGELFF
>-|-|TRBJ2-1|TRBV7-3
TGTGCCAGCAGCTTAGAAGGGGGGAGGACAGTCAGTGAGCAGTTCTTC
CASSLEGGRTVSEQFF
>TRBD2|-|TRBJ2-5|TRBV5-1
TGCGCCAGCAGCGGCGGGACTAGCGGGGGGCGGGAGACCCAGTACTTC
CASSGGTSGGRETQYF
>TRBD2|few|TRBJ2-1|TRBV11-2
TGTGCCAGCAGCTTAGTAAGCGGGAGCTACAATGAGCAGTTCTTC
CASSLVSGSYNEQFF
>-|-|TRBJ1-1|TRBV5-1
TGCGCCAGCAGCTCGCATTCCGTTCGGCCGAACACTGAAGCTTTCTTT
CASSSHSVRPNTEAFF
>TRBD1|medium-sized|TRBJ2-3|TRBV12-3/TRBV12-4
TGTGCCAGCAGCCGGGGACAGGGTAGCACAGATACGCAGTATTTT
CASSRGQGSTDTQYF
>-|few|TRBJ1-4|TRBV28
TGTGCCAGCAGTACCGGGACCGAGAAAGAAAAACTGTTTTTT
CASSTGTEKEKLFF
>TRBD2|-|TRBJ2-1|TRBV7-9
TGTGCCAGCAGCTCGGGACTAGCGGGAATCAATGAGCAGTTCTTC
CASSSGLAGINEQFF
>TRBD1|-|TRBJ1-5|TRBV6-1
TGTGCCAGCCATCCGGGACAGGGAATCCAGCCCCAGCATTTT
CASHPGQGIQPQHF
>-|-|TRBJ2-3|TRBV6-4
TGTGCCAGCAGTGAATTGGGGGAGTCAGATACGCAGTATTTT
CASSELGESDTQYF
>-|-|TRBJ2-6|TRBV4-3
TGCGCCAGCAGCCAAGAAAGCAGCCTGGGGGCCAACGTCCTGACTTTC
CASSQESSLGANVLTF
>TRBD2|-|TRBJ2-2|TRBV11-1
TGTGCCAGCAGCCTCCAGGGTAGCGGGGGGGCCGAAAACACCGGGGAGCTGTTTTTT
CASSLQGSGGAENTGELFF
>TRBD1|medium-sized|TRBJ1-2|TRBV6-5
TGTGCCAGCAGACCGGCACAGGGGGCGGATGGCTACACCTTC
CASRPAQGADGYTF